This entry is about one TCR beta chain. As yet, its antigen is unknown. Germline V gives CDR1 SGHTA, CDR2 FQGNSA. With 5 bases removed from V and 1 base from J, the gap between germline ends came to 13 bases. This CDR3 contains 15 residues. Assay used: immunoSEQ multiplex PCR; TCRdb lists only in-frame clones, some missing. The sample lists about 16,000 clones, roughly nine tenths occurring once. This record comes from a study of lymphopenia after photon versus proton radiotherapy. General study findings and limits: Authors raise, but do not show, better survival with proton therapy. After lymphocyte nadir, photon-treated repertoires showed oligoclonal expansion, especially CD8+ Temra. Proton therapy kept repertoires fairly stable, unlike photons, which gained effector/memory cells. Larger post-nadir TCR diversity loss correlated inversely with survival in deceased patients.

This receptor was identified in an older woman with cholangiocarcinoma. Some clones in this sample may be carry-over from other donors' samples. Here the sequenced sample was peripheral blood, taken from a patient treated with proton-based radiotherapy. The chain combines TRBV7-2 with TRBJ2-3; tentatively, D is TRBD1 (5 bases). CDR3 sequence: CASSRRQSGTDTQYF. The DNA of the CDR3 is TGTGCCAGCAGCCGACGACAGTCCGGCACAGATACGCAGTATTTT.